These 10 T cell receptor beta chains share one sample of origin, sequenced in a study of identical twins. Each CDR3 protein gets one entry after TCRdb re-called the 5' RACE reads with MiXCR. The sample has 1.5 million to 2 million distinct CDR3 sequences, 25% to 35% seen once. Input material: cord blood. These receptors were taken from a newborn girl in good health.

The J gene is TRBJ2-7, the V gene TRBV29-1, with D unclear. The CDR3 is made up of 14 amino acids. Germline CDR1 and CDR2: SQVTM and ANQGSEA. Trimming cost V 1 base and J 0 bases, with 10 bases left between them. Written as DNA, the CDR3 is TGCAGCGTTGAAGGGGAAGACAACTCCTACGAGCAGTACTTC. Residues: CSVEGEDNSYEQYF.

This clonotype was found a few times. J is TRBJ2-4 and V is TRBV24-1; D perhaps matches TRBD1 (6 bases). V was trimmed by 5 bases and J by 8 bases, leaving 12 bases between them. Per the germline V gene, CDR1 is KGHDR and CDR2 is SFDVKD. This CDR3 spans 13 amino acids. CDR3 bases: TGTGCCACCAGTGGCAGGACAGCGGACATTCAGTACTTC. It encodes CATSGRTADIQYF.

In regard to this clonotype: This may be a read error, as it is one base from a much larger clone. The rearrangement joins TRBV20-1 to TRBJ2-5; D might be TRBD1 (6 bases). The J call is uncertain, as TRBJ2-7 better fits the DNA end. Germline V gene lookup returns CDR1 DFQATT and CDR2 SNEGSKA (reference sequence). The length of the CDR3 is 14 residues. The CDR3: CSARNEGQSHEQYF. CDR3 bases: TGCAGTGCTAGAAACGAGGGACAATCCCACGAGCAGTACTTC.

This clonotype was detected a few times. V usage is TRBV29-1 and J usage is TRBJ2-1; 15 bases match TRBD2. Germline values: CDR1 SQVTM, CDR2 ANQGSEA. The CDR3 has 18 amino acids. Trimming took 4 bases from V and 2 from J; bases not matched to a gene: 9. The CDR3 bases are TGCAGCGTTGCTGGGACTAGCGGGGGGCCTCAAACCTACAATGAGCAGTTCTTC. Amino acid sequence: CSVAGTSGGPQTYNEQFF.

This chain connects TRBV4-1 to TRBJ1-2; no definite D call. The CDR3 runs 14 residues. V dropped 5 bases and J dropped 6 bases, with 16 bases sitting between them. Looked up from germline, CDR1 is MGHRA and CDR2 is YSYEKL. This chain's CDR3 is CASSSPGKGHGYTF. The CDR3 region has the DNA TGCGCCAGCAGCTCTCCGGGGAAGGGCCATGGCTACACCTTC.

This chain connects TRBV5-1 to TRBJ2-5, with D perhaps given as TRBD1 or TRBD2 (6 bases each). CDR1 and CDR2 (germline): SGHRS, YFSETQ. Trimming took 0 bases from V and 11 from J, leaving 26 bases between them. This CDR3 spans 17 amino acids. The CDR3 DNA reads TGCGCCAGCAGCTTGGCCACCGGAGGGGGAAGGTACAATGAGCAGTACTTC. This encodes CASSLATGGGRYNEQYF.

The sample holds a few counts of this clonotype. The V call is TRBV5-5, the J call TRBJ2-3; the D call may be TRBD1 or TRBD2 (5 bases each). The CDR3 is 17 amino acids. The germline gives CDR1 SGHKS, CDR2 YYEKEE (reference sequence). The V end was cut by 2 bases, the J end by 7 bases, with 23 bases between. In nucleotides, the CDR3 is TGTGCCAGCAGCTTAGGCCACTGGGACGGGGATCTTAATACGCAGTATTTT. Amino acid sequence: CASSLGHWDGDLNTQYF.

This clonotype was detected ten times or more. V and J are TRBV29-1 and TRBJ1-2; D may be TRBD1 (5 bases). This CDR3 region has 14 residues. Trimming took 4 bases from V and 4 from J, leaving 16 bases between them. The germline gives CDR1 SQVTM, CDR2 ANQGSEA. Written as DNA, the CDR3 is TGCAGCGTTGCACTAGGGGACCCTTTCTATGGCTACACCTTC. It encodes CSVALGDPFYGYTF. The whole variable domain, remainder taken from reference TRBV29-1 and TRBJ1-2, is SAVISQKPSRDICQRGTSLTIQCQVDSQVTMMFWYRQQPGQSLTLIATANQGSEATYESGFVIDKFPISRPNLTFSTLTVSNMSPEDSSIYLCSVALGDPFYGYTFGSGTRLTVV.

The chain recombines TRBV20-1 with TRBJ2-7; 11 nucleotides align to TRBD2. Per the germline V gene, CDR1 is DFQATT and CDR2 is SNEGSKA (reference sequence). The trim removed 1 base at V and 4 bases at J, leaving 3 bases unmatched. The CDR3 loop spans 14 amino acids. This chain's CDR3 is CSARGTSGFYEQYF. CDR3 bases: TGCAGTGCTAGAGGGACTAGCGGGTTTTACGAGCAGTACTTC.

The chain employs TRBV7-9 and TRBJ1-2, with no clear D. Deletions cut 9 bases from V and 0 bases from J, with 8 bases between. The CDR3 totals 12 residues. Germline V lookup: CDR1 SEHNR, CDR2 FQNEAQ (reference sequence). The CDR3 DNA sequence: TGTGCCAGTGAAAACACTAACTATGGCTACACCTTC. This codes for CASENTNYGYTF.